This TCR beta chain was documented in a study of T cells in Graves' hyperthyroidism and ophthalmopathy. Study results and caveats: Blood also contained most expanded thyroid clonotypes above 0.001.

This clonotype was seen many times. Its antigen is as yet unknown. A patient was excluded if there was uncontrolled infection, other autoimmune disease, pregnancy or lactation. Amplification of TCR beta CDR3 regions was performed using RNA transcripts as template. First-round RT-PCR with HTBI primers amplified the TCR CDR3 region. TCRdb re-called the multiplex PCR reads through MiXCR, storing one row per CDR3 protein. In the table there are roughly 130,000 distinct CDR3 sequences, less than 25% of which are singletons. CDR3 length: 15 amino acids. The ends lost 8 bases at V and 7 bases at J; junction bases unmatched: 10. Germline CDR1 reads SQVTM; CDR2 reads ANQGSEA.

V gene TRBV29-1 combines with J gene TRBJ2-1; 14 bases match TRBD2. Source material: blood. This clonotype was obtained from a woman between 45 and 60 years old with Graves' hyperthyroidism that later progressed to Graves' ophthalmopathy. CDR3 sequence: CSSQGLAGVINEQFF. The CDR3, as DNA: TGCAGCTCACAGGGACTAGCGGGAGTGATTAATGAGCAGTTCTTC.